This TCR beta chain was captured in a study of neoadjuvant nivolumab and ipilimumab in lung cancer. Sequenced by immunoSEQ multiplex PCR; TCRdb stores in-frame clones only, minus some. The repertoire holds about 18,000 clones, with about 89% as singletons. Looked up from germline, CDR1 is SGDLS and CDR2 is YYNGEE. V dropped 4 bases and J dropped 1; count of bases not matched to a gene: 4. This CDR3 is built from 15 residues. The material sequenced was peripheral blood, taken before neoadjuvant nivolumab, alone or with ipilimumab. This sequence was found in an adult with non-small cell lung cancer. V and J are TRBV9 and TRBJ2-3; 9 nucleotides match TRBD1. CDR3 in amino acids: CASSRRQGGTDTQYF. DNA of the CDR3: TGTGCCAGCAGCCGTCGACAGGGGGGCACAGATACGCAGTATTTT. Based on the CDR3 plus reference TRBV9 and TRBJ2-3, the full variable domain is DSGVTQTPKHLITATGQRVTLRCSPRSGDLSVYWYQQSLDQGLQFLIQYYNGEERAKGNILERFSAQQFPDLHSELNLSSLELGDSALYFCASSRRQGGTDTQYFGPGTRLTVL.